Following are 26 T cell receptor beta chains from one sample sequenced in a study of spatial heterogeneity in lung cancer. Whole-study findings and limits: Counts of expanded alpha and beta TCRs within tumors tracked the tumor nonsynonymous mutation count.

The antigens for these receptors are not known. Time point meaning: sample taken at primary tumor resection. In TCRdb, the 5' RACE reads were re-called with MiXCR into one record per CDR3 protein. The data contain about 20,000 distinct CDR3 sequences, about 15% of them singletons. The sequences come from lung tumor tissue, collected at surgery. The source of these receptors is a female donor with early-stage non-small cell lung cancer.

This clonotype was recorded a few times. The chain links TRBV7-9 to TRBJ2-1, with 10 bases fitting TRBD2. J gave up 4 bases and V 6 bases, and 9 bases lay outside the gene matches. Germline lookup yields CDR1 SEHNR and CDR2 FQNEAQ (reference sequence). The CDR3 is 16 residues long. DNA for the CDR3: TGTGCCAGCAGACTTCAAAGCGGGAGGGGGTACAATGAGCAGTTCTTC. This codes for CASRLQSGRGYNEQFF.

This clonotype was seen ten or more times. The chain combines TRBV5-1 with TRBJ2-7; 9 bases are shared with TRBD1. V shed 3 bases and J 5 bases; nucleotides not matched to a gene: 6. Looked up from germline, CDR1 is SGHRS and CDR2 is YFSETQ. CDR3 length: 14 amino acids. CDR3 protein: CASSSRDRVDEQYF. CDR3 coding DNA: TGCGCCAGCAGCTCCCGGGACAGGGTTGACGAGCAGTACTTC.

This clonotype appeared many times. This rearrangement joins TRBV20-1 to TRBJ2-7, with 9 bases matching TRBD1. Germline V gene data show CDR1 as DFQATT and CDR2 as SNEGSKA (reference sequence). J lost 6 bases, V lost 5 bases, and 11 bases had no gene match. The CDR3 is 14 residues long. The CDR3, as DNA: TGCAGTGCTCCCATACCGGACAGGGGTGGCGAGCAGTACTTC. This translates into CSAPIPDRGGEQYF.

This clonotype was seen just once. This could be a read error, since a much larger clone is one nucleotide away. CDR3 sequence (DNA): TGTGCCAGCAGCACCCGGACCGGGACTCGTAACAAGTATTTT. It is translated as CASSTRTGTRNKYF. The rearrangement joins TRBV7-2 to TRBJ2-3, with a tentative D call TRBD2 (6 bases). Germline-derived CDR1 and CDR2 are SGHTA and FQGNSA. This CDR3 has 14 residues. V lost 5 bases to trimming and J lost 13 bases, with 22 bases between them.

This clonotype was observed a handful of times. The V call is TRBV29-1, the J call TRBJ2-1; D not resolved. Germline assignment: CDR1 SQVTM and CDR2 ANQGSEA. The CDR3 loop spans 16 amino acids. Trimming took 0 bases from V and 0 from J, leaving 12 bases between them. For the CDR3, the DNA is TGCAGCGTTGAAGATTGGAGTGTCAGCTCCTACAATGAGCAGTTCTTC. It specifies CSVEDWSVSSYNEQFF.

The sample holds many counts of this clonotype. The V gene is TRBV5-1, the J gene TRBJ2-3; D gene ambiguous. CDR1 and CDR2 (germline): SGHRS, YFSETQ. CDR3 length equals 15 residues. The ends were cut back, 5 bases at V and 2 bases at J, with 15 bases in the middle. The CDR3 DNA reads as TGCGCCAGCAGATTGCTTGGAGTGGCCACAGATACGCAGTATTTT. Its protein product is CASRLLGVATDTQYF.

The gene calls are TRBV19 and TRBJ2-3, with 10 nucleotides matching TRBD2. CDR1 is LNHDA and CDR2 is SQIVND in the germline V gene (reference sequence). This CDR3 comprises 13 residues. CDR3 amino acids: CAIAGGSTDTQYF. For the CDR3, the DNA is TGTGCAATAGCGGGAGGAAGCACAGATACGCAGTATTTT.

In DNA, the CDR3 is TGTGCCTGGAGTGTACGGCAGGGTTACGAGCAGTACTTC. This translates into CAWSVRQGYEQYF. This chain joins TRBV30 and TRBJ2-7; maybe TRBD1 (5 bases). Germline V gives CDR1 GTSNPN, CDR2 SVGIG (reference sequence). CDR3 length: 13 residues. Between the trimmed V and J ends, which lost 0 bases and 4 bases, there was a span of 10 bases.

V gene TRBV7-9 combines with J gene TRBJ2-7; D remains unclear. In germline, CDR1 is SEHNR, CDR2 FQNEAQ (reference sequence). The CDR3 extends over 11 amino acids. V lost 3 bases and J lost 6, with 6 bases in between. The CDR3 bases are TGTGCCAGCAGCTTCGGACCCGAGCAGTACTTC. Encoded protein: CASSFGPEQYF.

This clonotype occurred many times. The chain uses TRBV3-1 and TRBJ2-3; 8 bases agree with TRBD2. The junction had 2 bases not matched to a gene; V was cut back by 4 bases and J by 8 bases. Germline V lookup: CDR1 LGHDT, CDR2 YNNKEL (reference sequence). The CDR3 extends over 12 amino acids. The CDR3 region is CASSPGGGTQYF. The CDR3, as DNA: TGTGCCAGCAGCCCCGGGGGGGGTACGCAGTATTTT.

This clonotype occurred many times. The V call is TRBV7-8, the J call TRBJ2-1; the D call may be TRBD1 or TRBD2 (5 bases each). CDR3 length: 16 residues. Trimming took 5 bases from V and 2 from J, leaving 16 bases between them. The germline V gene has CDR1 SGHVS and CDR2 FQNEAQ. The CDR3 DNA reads TGTGCCAGCAGCCCATACAGGATCGGGGCCTACAATGAGCAGTTCTTC. Translation gives CASSPYRIGAYNEQFF.

This clonotype was seen at least ten times. The rearrangement uses TRBV5-1 and TRBJ2-3; TRBD2 matches 11 bases. Trimming removed 2 bases from V and 5 bases from J; junction bases left unmatched: 4. CDR1 is SGHRS and CDR2 is YFSETQ in the germline V gene. This CDR3 has 15 residues. CDR3 nucleotide sequence: TGCGCCAGCAGCTTCGTAGCGGGAGGGGGAGATACGCAGTATTTT. Encoded protein: CASSFVAGGGDTQYF.

The chain carries TRBV27 and TRBJ2-7; 9 bases map to TRBD1. The CDR3 spans 13 residues. Germline assignment: CDR1 MNHEY and CDR2 SMNVEV (reference sequence). Unmatched junction bases numbered 3, after V lost 6 bases and J lost 3 bases. DNA of the CDR3: TGTGCCAGCAGGGGGACAGGGCGCTACGAGCAGTACTTC. This gives the protein CASRGTGRYEQYF.

This rearrangement joins TRBV5-1 to TRBJ2-1; D is ambiguous. Looked up from germline, CDR1 is SGHRS and CDR2 is YFSETQ. V was cut by 0 bases and J by 0 bases, with 4 bases left in between. The CDR3 spans 14 residues. The chain's CDR3 is CASSLVSSYNEQFF. The CDR3 DNA reads as TGCGCCAGCAGCTTGGTAAGCTCCTACAATGAGCAGTTCTTC.

The chain couples TRBV7-9 to TRBJ2-1, with D uncertain. V lost 7 bases to trimming and J lost 8 bases, with 9 bases between them. The CDR3 totals 11 residues. Germline V gene data show CDR1 as SEHNR and CDR2 as FQNEAQ (reference sequence). The CDR3 spells CASTPAYEQFF. CDR3 bases: TGTGCCAGCACCCCGGCATATGAGCAGTTCTTC.

The chain is built from TRBV6-2 or TRBV6-3 and TRBJ2-5, with D hard to call. V lost 4 bases to trimming and J lost 5 bases, with 8 bases between them. Looked up from germline, CDR1 is MNHEY and CDR2 is SVGEGT. There are 12 residues in the CDR3. The CDR3, as DNA: TGTGCCAGCAGTTCGACACGGGAGACCCAGTACTTC. It is translated as CASSSTRETQYF.

This clonotype was found a few times. The V call is TRBV5-1, the J call TRBJ2-3; TRBD1 matches at 8 bases. The V gene end was trimmed by 1 base and the J gene end by 5 bases; junction bases not matched to a gene: 6. CDR3 length: 15 amino acids. Germline V gene sequence: CDR1 SGHRS, CDR2 YFSETQ. As DNA, the CDR3 is TGCGCCAGCAGCTTGACCCAGGGGGCTGGAGATACGCAGTATTTT. It codes for CASSLTQGAGDTQYF.

The V and J genes are TRBV7-8 and TRBJ2-1; D not resolved. Trimming pared 3 bases from V and 7 bases from J, leaving 4 bases between. Germline V gene lookup returns CDR1 SGHVS and CDR2 FQNEAQ. This CDR3 has 11 amino acids. CDR3 in DNA: TGTGCCAGCAGCTTTGAGAATGAGCAGTTCTTC. This encodes CASSFENEQFF.

This clonotype was counted a few times. This chain connects TRBV6-2 or TRBV6-3 to TRBJ2-7, with D uncertain. Germline CDR1 and CDR2: MNHEY and SVGEGT. The CDR3 loop spans 14 amino acids. Trimming left V 5 bases short and J 3 bases short, with 14 bases between. CDR3 sequence (DNA): TGTGCCAGCAGTCAAAGAAGGGCACTCTACGAGCAGTACTTC. Its translation is CASSQRRALYEQYF.

The chain employs TRBV6-2 or TRBV6-3 and TRBJ2-2; 13 bases are a match to TRBD2. The CDR3 runs 15 residues. Germline V gene data show CDR1 as MNHEY and CDR2 as SVGEGT. Losses at the gene ends were 8 bases for V and 8 bases for J; bases not matched to a gene: 8. The CDR3 is CASHGLAGVSGELFF. CDR3 sequence (DNA): TGTGCCAGCCACGGACTAGCGGGAGTATCTGGGGAGCTGTTTTTT.

This clonotype counts as medium-sized. V gene TRBV19 combines with J gene TRBJ1-2; a weak D match, TRBD1 (6 bases). Trimming cost V 7 bases and J 0 bases, with 9 bases left between them. Germline V gene data show CDR1 as LNHDA and CDR2 as SQIVND (reference sequence). CDR3 length: 13 residues. CDR3 protein: CASKQGPNYGYTF. The CDR3 bases are TGTGCCAGTAAACAGGGACCTAACTATGGCTACACCTTC.

The gene calls are TRBV28 and TRBJ2-1; D not resolved. The germline gives CDR1 MDHEN, CDR2 SYDVKM. V was trimmed by 8 bases and J by 8 bases, leaving 13 bases between them. The CDR3 sequence is 12 residues long. The CDR3 sequence is CASWTVHYEQFF. DNA for the CDR3: TGTGCCAGCTGGACGGTACACTATGAGCAGTTCTTC.

This clonotype was counted only a few times. This chain connects TRBV7-6 to TRBJ2-1; D not certain. Trimming stripped 5 bases from V and 3 bases from J, with 8 bases between. Germline CDR1 reads SGHVS; CDR2 reads FNYEAQ. The CDR3 covers 13 residues. This CDR3 is CASSPADYNEQFF. The CDR3 DNA sequence: TGTGCCAGCAGCCCGGCCGACTACAATGAGCAGTTCTTC.

By sample fraction, this clonotype is medium-sized. For the CDR3, the DNA is TGCGCCAGCAGCTTGGTGACGGGAAGGGGGGAGCTGTTTTTT. Protein: CASSLVTGRGELFF. The rearrangement uses TRBV5-1 and TRBJ2-2; D is possibly TRBD2 (5 bases). Per the germline V gene, CDR1 is SGHRS and CDR2 is YFSETQ. This CDR3 spans 14 amino acids. Between the trimmed V and J ends, which lost 0 bases and 8 bases, there was a span of 11 bases.

This clonotype has at least ten counts. V usage is TRBV4-1 and J usage is TRBJ2-3; 7 nucleotides line up with TRBD2. The V segment lost 4 bases and the J segment 5 bases; nucleotides outside the gene matches: 12. CDR1 and CDR2 (germline): MGHRA, YSYEKL. CDR3 length: 16 residues. The CDR3 sequence: CASSLSGAGTRDTQYF. For the CDR3, the DNA is TGCGCCAGCAGCCTCTCAGGAGCGGGGACGAGAGATACGCAGTATTTT.

This clonotype was seen a few times. This chain links TRBV7-2 with TRBJ2-1; D is unresolved. The CDR3 contains 13 residues. V shed 6 bases and J shed 3 bases, with 9 bases lying between them. Germline V lookup: CDR1 SGHTA, CDR2 FQGNSA. CDR3 region: CASSFENYNEQFF. The CDR3 DNA reads as TGTGCCAGCAGTTTCGAGAACTACAATGAGCAGTTCTTC.